These T cell receptor beta chains were read from a single sample in a study of beta chain features in type 1 diabetes. The assay was immunoSEQ multiplex PCR, and TCRdb's table has in-frame clones only and misses some. This sample has around 40,000 clones, with about 66% found just once. The specimen sequenced was Tregs from blood. Receptor source: a woman under 30 with type 1 diabetes. CDR3s include the opening cysteine and the closing phenylalanine or tryptophan. Fields, in order: D gene, J gene, clone size, V gene, CDR3 DNA, CDR3 protein. D genes are given only for firm matches. Not every row has a clone size; where given, it reads once, few, many or a size class.

>.|TRBJ1-3|.|TRBV5-6
TGTGCCAGCAGCCTGACTGGACAGACCTCTGGAAACACCATATATTTT
CASSLTGQTSGNTIYF
>TRBD1|TRBJ2-3|once|TRBV6-4
TGTGCCAGCAGTTGGGGACAGGGCACAGATACGCAGTATTTT
CASSWGQGTDTQYF
>TRBD1|TRBJ2-7|.|TRBV2
TGTGCCACTAAGGGCCCGGGACAGGGAAACGAGCAGTACTTC
CATKGPGQGNEQYF
>TRBD1|TRBJ2-7|.|TRBV27
TGTGCCAGTAGGGGGACAGGGTCGTTCGAGCAGTACTTC
CASRGTGSFEQYF
>TRBD1|TRBJ1-1|.|TRBV2
TGTGCCAGCAGGAGGACAGGGGGGACTGAAGCTTTCTTT
CASRRTGGTEAFF
>.|TRBJ2-7|.|TRBV29-1
TGCAGCGTTGCCCCCTTTGACAGCTACGAGCAGTACTTC
CSVAPFDSYEQYF
>TRBD1|TRBJ2-7|.|TRBV5-6
TGTGCCAGCAGGTTGACAGGGGGAAACTACGAGCAGTACTTC
CASRLTGGNYEQYF
>.|TRBJ2-1|.|TRBV7-2
TGTGCCAGCAGCTTGCAGGGGTATGAGCAGTTCTTC
CASSLQGYEQFF
>.|TRBJ2-6|.|TRBV7-8
TGTGCCAGCAGCTTAGGGGACAGGGCCAACGTCCTGACTTTC
CASSLGDRANVLTF
>.|TRBJ2-4|.|TRBV6-6
TGTGCCAGCAGTTACTCTAGGGGAAACATTCAGTACTTC
CASSYSRGNIQYF
>.|TRBJ1-2|.|TRBV5-1
TGCGCCAGCAGCGTTGGACAGAACTATGGCTACACCTTC
CASSVGQNYGYTF
>TRBD1|TRBJ1-2|.|TRBV7-2
TGTGCCAGCAGCTCCTCGACAGGGGTAGCCTATGGCTACACCTTC
CASSSSTGVAYGYTF
>TRBD1|TRBJ1-2|few|TRBV6-5
TGTGCCAGCAGTTACGACAGGGCGGATGGCTACACCTTC
CASSYDRADGYTF
>.|TRBJ2-5|once|TRBV29-1
TGCAGCGTTGCCGCTAGTAGCGGACAGACCCAGTACTTC
CSVAASSGQTQYF
>.|TRBJ2-1|.|TRBV11-1
TGTGCCAGCAGCCAGGACTCCCACAATGAGCAGTTCTTC
CASSQDSHNEQFF
>.|TRBJ1-2|.|TRBV4-3
TGCGCCAGCAGCCAATATGTCTTTAACTATGGCTACACCTTC
CASSQYVFNYGYTF